This T cell receptor (beta chain) was obtained from a study of vaccination effects on CD4 cells after COVID-19. Overall study results and limits: Whether induced by infection or by vaccine, clones showed marked clonal contraction late after vaccination. Healthy vaccinees had only 1 of 255 vaccine-induced clones cross-react with common cold coronaviruses.

On this clone itself: Its specificity is unknown.

The length of the CDR3 is 16 residues. Unmatched junction bases numbered 3, after V lost 0 bases and J lost 0 bases. Per the germline V gene, CDR1 is SQVTM and CDR2 is ANQGSEA. Generated by immunoSEQ multiplex PCR, the TCRdb table keeps only in-frame clones and is missing some. The sample has 50,000 to 75,000 clones, roughly 76% seen once. Pools of viral peptides were used by the ViraFEST assay to expand antigen-specific CD4+ T cells ahead of sequencing. CD4+ T cell isolation took place after nine to eleven days of culture. A density of over 1.5 million PBMC per well was used; these cells were cultured with about 9.1 IU/ml IL-2 and 10 ug/ml peptides.

The sequencing used CD4+ T cells from PBMCs cultured with HCoV-229E spike peptides, collected before COVID-19 vaccination. V is TRBV29-1 and J is TRBJ2-1, with TRBD1 identical over 9 bases. This TCR derives from a human donor who received a COVID-19 vaccine. CDR3 sequence: CSVEEPGQGSYNEQFF. CDR3 sequence (DNA): TGCAGCGTTGAAGAACCGGGACAGGGCTCCTACAATGAGCAGTTCTTC.